The rows below give T cell receptor beta chains drawn from one sample of a study of T cells in Graves' hyperthyroidism and ophthalmopathy. TCRdb re-called the multiplex PCR reads with MiXCR, one entry per CDR3 protein. There are roughly 400,000 distinct CDR3 sequences in the sample; 11% to 15% occur only once, and around 28% lies in the top ten. What was sequenced was blood. The receptor source for this set is a man aged 50 to 60 with Graves' ophthalmopathy. CDR3s include the opening cysteine and the closing phenylalanine or tryptophan. D genes are given only for firm matches. Expanded clones are given a class, and other clones once, few, many or no size at all.

CDR3: CAISETSGNTIYF; DNA: TGTGCCATCAGTGAAACCTCTGGAAACACCATATATTTT; J: TRBJ1-3; D: -; size: -; length: 13; V: TRBV10-3
CDR3: CASSPPLAGGPPEQYF; DNA: TGTGCCAGCAGCCCACCACTAGCGGGAGGGCCGCCCGAGCAGTACTTC; J: TRBJ2-7; D: TRBD2; size: -; length: 16; V: TRBV11-2
CDR3: CSGGGQDGSNYGYTF; DNA: TGCAGCGGGGGGGGACAGGACGGGTCTAACTATGGCTACACCTTC; J: TRBJ1-2; D: TRBD1; size: few; length: 15; V: TRBV29-1
CDR3: CASSRTSGNEQYF; DNA: TGTGCCAGCAGTCGGACTAGCGGGAACGAGCAGTACTTC; J: TRBJ2-7; D: TRBD2; size: -; length: 13; V: TRBV4-2
CDR3: CASSPGLDVGGELVF; DNA: TGTGCCAGCAGCCCGGGACTAGATGTCGGCGGGGAGCTGGTTTTT; J: TRBJ2-2; D: TRBD2; size: -; length: 15; V: TRBV11-2
CDR3: CASSQEGVRTEAFF; DNA: TGTGCCAGCAGCCAAGAGGGGGTCCGCACTGAAGCTTTCTTT; J: TRBJ1-1; D: -; size: many; length: 14; V: TRBV3-1
CDR3: CASSQIQLRNRGSSYEQYF; DNA: TGCGCCAGCAGCCAAATTCAGCTACGGAACAGGGGAAGCTCCTACGAGCAGTACTTC; J: TRBJ2-7; D: TRBD1; size: -; length: 19; V: TRBV4-1
CDR3: CASSLYSRNEQFF; DNA: TGCGCCAGCAGCCTCTACTCTCGAAATGAGCAGTTCTTC; J: TRBJ2-1; D: -; size: -; length: 13; V: TRBV5-1
CDR3: CASSSGTGGGEQFF; DNA: TGTGCCAGCAGTTCCGGGACAGGGGGTGGTGAGCAGTTCTTC; J: TRBJ2-1; D: TRBD1; size: few; length: 14; V: TRBV27
CDR3: CASSSGLAVTIPYNEQFF; DNA: TGCGCCAGCAGCTCCGGACTAGCCGTAACGATCCCCTACAATGAGCAGTTCTTC; J: TRBJ2-1; D: TRBD2; size: few; length: 18; V: TRBV5-1
CDR3: CASGPSRGGQGSNTGELFF; DNA: TGCGCCAGCGGGCCGTCGAGAGGGGGACAGGGGAGCAACACCGGGGAGCTGTTTTTT; J: TRBJ2-2; D: TRBD1; size: many; length: 19; V: TRBV5-1
CDR3: CASSPGRSGAKNIQYF; DNA: TGTGCCAGCAGTCCAGGGCGGTCCGGAGCCAAAAACATTCAGTACTTC; J: TRBJ2-4; D: -; size: few; length: 16; V: TRBV6-2/TRBV6-3
CDR3: CSASGALEGYIQYF; DNA: TGCAGTGCTTCCGGGGCCCTAGAGGGTTACATTCAGTACTTC; J: TRBJ2-4; D: -; size: -; length: 14; V: TRBV20-1
CDR3: CASSEQTGPHNEQFF; DNA: TGTGCCAGCAGCGAACAAACCGGGCCACACAATGAGCAGTTCTTC; J: TRBJ2-1; D: -; size: many; length: 15; V: TRBV2
CDR3: CASSFSSPAGSRNEQFF; DNA: TGTGCCAGCAGTTTTTCTTCCCCAGCGGGGTCGAGGAATGAGCAGTTCTTC; J: TRBJ2-1; D: TRBD2; size: many; length: 17; V: TRBV28
CDR3: CASSLEGRADTQYF; DNA: TGCGCCAGCAGCTTGGAAGGGCGCGCAGATACGCAGTATTTT; J: TRBJ2-3; D: -; size: few; length: 14; V: TRBV5-1
CDR3: CSARTRTSGTSPAGEQFF; DNA: TGCAGTGCTAGGACGAGGACTAGCGGGACATCTCCAGCCGGTGAGCAGTTCTTC; J: TRBJ2-1; D: TRBD2; size: many; length: 18; V: TRBV20-1
CDR3: CASSVALGQVVYGYTF; DNA: TGTGCCAGCAGCGTAGCTTTGGGACAGGTTGTCTATGGCTACACCTTC; J: TRBJ1-2; D: TRBD1; size: many; length: 16; V: TRBV9
CDR3: CAWRDDRGNYGYTF; DNA: TGTGCCTGGAGAGACGACCGGGGGAACTATGGCTACACCTTC; J: TRBJ1-2; D: -; size: few; length: 14; V: TRBV30
CDR3: CATSGQGSYNEQFF; DNA: TGTGCCACCTCGGGACAGGGGTCCTACAATGAGCAGTTCTTC; J: TRBJ2-1; D: TRBD1; size: -; length: 14; V: TRBV24-1
CDR3: CASSVDQTSTDTQYF; DNA: TGTGCCAGCAGCGTAGATCAAACCAGCACAGATACGCAGTATTTT; J: TRBJ2-3; D: -; size: many; length: 15; V: TRBV9
CDR3: CASSGDRVFYEQYF; DNA: TGTGCCAGCAGTGGCGACAGGGTATTCTACGAGCAGTACTTC; J: TRBJ2-7; D: TRBD1; size: few; length: 14; V: TRBV6-2/TRBV6-3
CDR3: CAISGGLAGADTQYF; DNA: TGTGCCATCAGTGGAGGACTAGCGGGTGCAGATACGCAGTATTTT; J: TRBJ2-3; D: TRBD2; size: many; length: 15; V: TRBV10-3